This entry features one TCR beta chain sequence. Its antigen has not been determined. At one of its ends the junction is not consistent with the germline gene, which may arise from a read error. This specimen comes from a study of vaccination and CD4 T cells after COVID-19 (dated by TCRdb to between 2021 and 2024). For the wider study: Convalescent patients had a positive SARS-CoV-2 result on nasal swab PCR, and of these patients, nine had mild disease and one had severe disease. The convalescent cohort comprised six males and four females, including two Hispanic individuals, seven Caucasians, two Asians and one multiracial person. As controls, cultures received a CEFX viral epitope pool (the positive control), an HIV-1 Nef peptide pool (the negative control), or no peptide at all. In some eleven COVID-19 convalescent patients and 4 infection-naive healthy vaccine recipients, researchers compared the spike-specific CD4+ TCR repertoire from before mRNA vaccination with the repertoire from after. Post-COVID blood samples were collected from convalescent patients a median of approximately 93 days after diagnosis, with a range of roughly 30 to 170 days. For stimulating the cultures, overlapping spike peptide pools were used, derived from SARS-CoV-2 as well as from the common cold coronaviruses HCoV-NL63, HCoV-OC43 and HCoV-229E. Post-vaccine blood samples were taken a median of roughly 72 days after the second vaccine dose, with a range of about 14 to 241 days. Participants received two doses of either the Pfizer-BioNTech BNT162b2 vaccine (n=8) or the Moderna mRNA-1273 vaccine (n=2). Here is what the overall study found, with its caveats: In convalescent patients, a median approximately 90% of post-vaccine SARS-CoV-2-reactive clones were detected only after vaccination, suggesting vaccine-specific priming. Only a relatively small number of convalescent patients were included in the study, and early timepoints following natural infection were not analyzed. Of the vaccine-specific clones in convalescent patients, 304 of 307, or nearly all, reacted only to SARS-CoV-2 spike and did not cross-react with common cold coronaviruses. Although the median number of SARS-CoV-2-reactive clonotypes went up from 20 to 25 after infection to 30 to 45 after vaccination, the increase was not significant.

Reading the label with the study, this specimen's treatment or condition is: 10-day PBMC culture with coronavirus spike peptide pools or control peptides (ViraFEST assay). The study used the ViraFEST assay, which expanded antigen-specific T cells with peptide pools and then identified expanded clonotypes by TCR sequencing. The positive SARS-CoV-2 PCR tests of the convalescent patients were dated from March to December 2020, before the Alpha, Beta and Delta variants emerged in the United States. PBMCs were cultured at 1.5 million to 2.5 million per well in IMDM supplemented with approximately 5% human AB serum and approximately 10 IU/ml IL-2, with 9.5 to 10 ug/ml peptide pools added. On days 3 and 7, half of the culture medium was replaced with fresh IL-2-containing medium. After 10 days of culture, CD4+ T cells were isolated by negative selection with the EasySep CD4+ T cell isolation kit. Ficoll-Paque Plus gradient centrifugation was used to isolate PBMCs from whole blood, and the isolated PBMCs were then either used fresh or cryopreserved at -140C. Culture conditions were generally each tested in triplicate wells.

CDR1 and CDR2, looked up from the germline V gene, are MNHNS and SASEGT. The CDR3 spans 14 residues, from the cysteine through the phenylalanine. The entry retains the CDR3 DNA only, 42 bases that are in frame from base 1. Libraries were built with PCR. DNA from cultured CD4+ T cells was subjected to TCR sequencing with the Oncomine TCR Beta short-read assay at the Johns Hopkins FTIC core. The QIAamp micro DNA kit was used to extract genomic DNA from the cultured CD4+ T cells. Oncomine TCR Beta libraries made from cultured CD4+ T cells were pooled using unique dual indexes and sequenced on an Illumina iSeq 100. Regarding the original processing steps: Non-productive sequences were removed, and CDR3s not starting with C, not ending with F or W, or shorter than 7 amino acids were discarded. The MANAFEST web application identified antigen-specific clonotypes by comparing peptide-stimulated wells against reference wells and other culture wells. To be called positive, a clone needed an FDR below 0.05, an odds ratio above 5, and a productive frequency above 0.1% in at least two of three replicate wells. A clonotype was classed as cross-reactive if the clonotype showed significant expansion both in SARS-CoV-2 spike wells and in at least one common cold coronavirus spike condition. Levenshtein distances (stringdist) and unrooted phylogenetic trees (ape) in R version 3.6.1 were used to assess CDR3 homology. Starting from the raw public reads, TCRdb applied fastp trimming at Q25, assembled clones with MiXCR and retained in-frame beta chains. Entries are consolidated by CDR3 protein sequence, retaining the most common genes and DNA. The V and J calls come from TCRdb's annotation, not from the publication. Within this sample are about 15,000 distinct CDR3 sequences, with roughly 72% of them counted one time only. Together, the top ten hold around 9.9% of the sample.

The V gene is TRBV6-1 and the J gene is TRBJ1-5; the D segment cannot be called with confidence. The clonotype originates from a human donor who had recovered from COVID-19. Sequenced sample: CD4+ T cells from blood, cultured in vitro. The CDR3 reads as follows: CAISDLFSNQPQHF. DNA sequence: TGTGCCATCAGTGATTTGTTCAGCAATCAGCCCCAGCATTTT.